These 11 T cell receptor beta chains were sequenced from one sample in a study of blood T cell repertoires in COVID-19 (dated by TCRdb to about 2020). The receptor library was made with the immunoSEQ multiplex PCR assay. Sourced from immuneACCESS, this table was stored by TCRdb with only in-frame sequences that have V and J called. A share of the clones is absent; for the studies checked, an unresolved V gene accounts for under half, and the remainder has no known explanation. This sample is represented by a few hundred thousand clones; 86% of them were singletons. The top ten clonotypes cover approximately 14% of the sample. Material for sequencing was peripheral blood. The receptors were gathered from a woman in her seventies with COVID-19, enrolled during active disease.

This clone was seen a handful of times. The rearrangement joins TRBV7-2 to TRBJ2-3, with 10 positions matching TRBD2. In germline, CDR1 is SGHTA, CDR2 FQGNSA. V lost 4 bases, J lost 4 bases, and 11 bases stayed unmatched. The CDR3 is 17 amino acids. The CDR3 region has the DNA TGTGCCAGCAGCTCTATAGCGGGGGGCAAAGGGTCAGATACGCAGTATTTT. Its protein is CASSSIAGGKGSDTQYF.

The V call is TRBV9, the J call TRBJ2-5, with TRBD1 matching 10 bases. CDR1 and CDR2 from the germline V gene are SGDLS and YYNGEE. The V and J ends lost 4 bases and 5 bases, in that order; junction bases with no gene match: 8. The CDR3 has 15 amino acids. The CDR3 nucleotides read TGTGCCAGCAGCCCCCGGACAGGGGGAGGGGAGACCCAGTACTTC. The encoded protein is CASSPRTGGGETQYF.

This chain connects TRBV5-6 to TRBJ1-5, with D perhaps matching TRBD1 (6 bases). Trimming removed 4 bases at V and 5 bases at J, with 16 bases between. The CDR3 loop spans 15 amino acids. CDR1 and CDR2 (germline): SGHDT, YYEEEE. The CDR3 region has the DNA TGTGCCAGCAGCCGACTAAACAGGGATGATCAGCCCCAGCATTTT. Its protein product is CASSRLNRDDQPQHF.

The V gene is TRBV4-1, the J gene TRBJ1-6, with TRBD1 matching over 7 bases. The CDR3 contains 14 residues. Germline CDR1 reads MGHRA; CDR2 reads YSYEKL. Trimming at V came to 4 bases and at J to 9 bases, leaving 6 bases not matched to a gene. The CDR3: CASSLEDRTSPLHF. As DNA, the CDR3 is TGCGCCAGCAGCCTGGAGGACAGGACTTCACCCCTCCACTTT.

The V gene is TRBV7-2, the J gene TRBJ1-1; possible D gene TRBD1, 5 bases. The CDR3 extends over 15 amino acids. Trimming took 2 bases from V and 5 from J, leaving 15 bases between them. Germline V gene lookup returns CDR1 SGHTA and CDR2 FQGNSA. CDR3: CASSLIGDSGTEAFF. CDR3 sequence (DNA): TGTGCCAGCAGCTTAATCGGGGACTCGGGGACTGAAGCTTTCTTT.

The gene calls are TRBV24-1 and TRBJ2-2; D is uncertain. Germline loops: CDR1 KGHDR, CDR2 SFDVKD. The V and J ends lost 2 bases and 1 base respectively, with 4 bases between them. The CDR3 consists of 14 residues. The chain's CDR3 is CATSDYRNTGELFF. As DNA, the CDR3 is TGTGCCACCAGTGATTATAGGAACACCGGGGAGCTGTTTTTT.

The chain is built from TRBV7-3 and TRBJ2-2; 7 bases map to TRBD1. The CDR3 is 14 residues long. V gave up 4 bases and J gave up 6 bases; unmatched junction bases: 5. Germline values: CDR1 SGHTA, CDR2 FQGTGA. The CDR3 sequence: CASSSGGSAGELFF. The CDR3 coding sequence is TGTGCCAGCAGCTCAGGGGGATCAGCCGGGGAGCTGTTTTTT. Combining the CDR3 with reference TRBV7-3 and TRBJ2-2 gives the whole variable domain GAGVSQTPSNKVTEKGKYVELRCDPISGHTALYWYRQSLGQGPEFLIYFQGTGAADDSGLPNDRFFAVRPEGSVSTLKIQRTERGDSAVYLCASSSGGSAGELFFGEGSRLTVL.

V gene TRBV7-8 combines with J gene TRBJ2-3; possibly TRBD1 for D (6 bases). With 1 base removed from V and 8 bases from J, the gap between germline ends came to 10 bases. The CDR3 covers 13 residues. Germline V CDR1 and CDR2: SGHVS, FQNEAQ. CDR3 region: CASSLVGGPTQYF. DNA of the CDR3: TGTGCCAGCAGCTTAGTTGGGGGCCCTACGCAGTATTTT.

The DNA of the CDR3 is TGTGCCACCAGCCGGGACAGGAATAATTCACCCCTCCACTTT. It codes for CATSRDRNNSPLHF. This chain links TRBV24-1 with TRBJ1-6, with 8 bases matching TRBD1. This CDR3 region has 14 residues. The ends lost 7 bases at V and 5 bases at J; junction bases unmatched: 3. Germline CDR1 reads KGHDR; CDR2 reads SFDVKD.

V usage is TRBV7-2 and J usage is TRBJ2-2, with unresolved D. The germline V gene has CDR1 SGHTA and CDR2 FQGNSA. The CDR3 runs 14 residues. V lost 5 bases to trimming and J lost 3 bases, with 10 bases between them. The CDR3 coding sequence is TGTGCCAGCAGCCCACAGTTGGACACCGGGGAGCTGTTTTTT. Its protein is CASSPQLDTGELFF.

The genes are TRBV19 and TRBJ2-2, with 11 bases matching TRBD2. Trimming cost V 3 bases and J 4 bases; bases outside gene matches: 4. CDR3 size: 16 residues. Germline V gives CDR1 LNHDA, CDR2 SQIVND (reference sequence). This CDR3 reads CASSILTSGITGELFF. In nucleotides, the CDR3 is TGTGCCAGTAGTATCCTGACTAGCGGGATCACCGGGGAGCTGTTTTTT.